This T cell receptor beta chain was sequenced for a study of blood T cell repertoires in COVID-19. Study at large: Samples representing acute and convalescent COVID-19 were sourced from the United States, Italy and Spain. PBMCs, B-cell-depleted T cells, or T cells provided the cDNA or gDNA that made up the material.

Trimming cost V 2 bases and J 8 bases, with 7 bases left between them. The CDR3 is 12 residues long. CDR1 is GTSNPN and CDR2 is SVGIG in the germline V gene (reference sequence). Authors' processing steps: How many nucleated cells were present was estimated from reference gene primer amplification. Profiling relied on immunoSEQ multiplex PCR, and the TCRdb table lists in-frame clones only, not all of them. The DNA gave D and trimming, while V, J and clone size come from that table. The table includes under 40,000 clones, 90% detected once. The receptor comes from a man in his 60s with active or convalescent COVID-19. This chain connects TRBV30 to TRBJ1-6; the D is unclear. The specimen was peripheral blood. Here the CDR3 reads CAWSLSDSPLHF. The CDR3 DNA follows: TGTGCCTGGAGTTTGTCGGATTCACCCCTCCACTTT. The full variable domain, rest sourced from reference TRBV30 and TRBJ1-6, is SQTIHQWPATLVQPVGSPLSLECTVEGTSNPNLYWYRQAAGRGLQLLFYSVGIGQISSEVPQNLSASRPQDRQFILSSKKLLLSDSGFYLCAWSLSDSPLHFGNGTRLTVT.